This TCR beta chain is from a study of blood T cell repertoires in COVID-19. Looking at the study overall: Spain, Italy and the United States supplied samples that represented acute and convalescent COVID-19.

Authors' analysis steps: The authors estimated nucleated cell counts from reference gene primer amplification. Clones were sequenced by immunoSEQ multiplex PCR, and TCRdb holds only the in-frame ones, with some missing. V, J and clone size derive from that table, while D and trimming were established from the DNA sequence. The data contain roughly 190,000 clones, 80% to 90% of them singletons. This clone has more than one count but fewer than ten. The V gene's germline CDR1 is LNHNV and CDR2 YYDKDF (reference sequence). This CDR3 contains 15 residues. V dropped 0 bases and J dropped 2 bases, with 8 bases sitting between them.

The chain links TRBV15 to TRBJ1-3; possibly TRBD1 for D (5 bases). The receptor was derived from a human donor in a cohort sampled during active COVID-19. The sequenced material came from peripheral blood. The CDR3 region has the DNA TGTGCCACCAGCAGAGATTCCAGGGCTGGAAACACCATATATTTT. Translation: CATSRDSRAGNTIYF.